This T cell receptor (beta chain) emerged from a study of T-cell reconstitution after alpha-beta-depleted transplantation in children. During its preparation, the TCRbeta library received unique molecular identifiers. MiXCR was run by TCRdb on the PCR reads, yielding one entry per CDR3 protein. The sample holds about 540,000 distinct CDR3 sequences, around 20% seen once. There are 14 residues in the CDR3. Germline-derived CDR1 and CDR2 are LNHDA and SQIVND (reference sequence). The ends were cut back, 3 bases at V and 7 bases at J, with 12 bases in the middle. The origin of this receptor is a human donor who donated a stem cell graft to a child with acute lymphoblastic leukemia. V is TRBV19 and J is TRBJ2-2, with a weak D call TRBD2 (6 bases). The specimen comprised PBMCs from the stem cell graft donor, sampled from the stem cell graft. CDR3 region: CASSMELAGGELFF. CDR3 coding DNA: TGTGCCAGTAGTATGGAACTAGCAGGCGGGGAGCTGTTTTTT.